This T cell receptor beta chain emerged from a study of T-cell reconstitution after alpha-beta-depleted transplantation in children (dated by TCRdb to about 2016). A note on the overall study: Using TCR repertoire profiling, the study quantitatively followed how T-cell immune reconstitution unfolded in children after TCRalphabeta/CD19-depleted allogeneic hematopoietic cell transplantation.

Library construction relied on PCR. TCRdb shows the sequencer as Illumina HiSeq 2500. TCR libraries were prepared with molecular barcoding, using unique molecular identifiers to normalize TCRbeta repertoire quantification. TCRdb reprocessing: public reads trimmed at Q25 with fastp, clones called with MiXCR, in-frame beta chains kept. Rows are combined by CDR3 protein, so each entry shows the most common genes and DNA. This sample comprises approximately 640,000 distinct CDR3 sequences, over 15% of them detected only once. Together, the top ten hold 1.1% of the sample. Trimming takes 3 bases from V and 2 bases from J, and the germline ends sit 10 bases apart. The CDR3 contains 14 residues, cysteine and phenylalanine counted. CDR3 DNA only is kept here, 42 bases in frame from base 1. Regarding this clonotype: Its target antigen remains unknown. One base away there is no much larger clone; base qualities are not given.

This chain joins TRBV12-3 or TRBV12-4 to TRBJ2-5, with TRBD2 tentatively as D gene (6 bases match). The sequence was collected from a human donor who donated a stem cell graft to a child with acute myeloid leukemia. Sample: PBMCs from the stem cell graft donor, taken from the stem cell graft. The CDR3 reads CASSLGLEQETQYF. The nucleotide sequence reads as follows: TGTGCCAGCAGTTTGGGACTGGAGCAAGAGACCCAGTACTTC.